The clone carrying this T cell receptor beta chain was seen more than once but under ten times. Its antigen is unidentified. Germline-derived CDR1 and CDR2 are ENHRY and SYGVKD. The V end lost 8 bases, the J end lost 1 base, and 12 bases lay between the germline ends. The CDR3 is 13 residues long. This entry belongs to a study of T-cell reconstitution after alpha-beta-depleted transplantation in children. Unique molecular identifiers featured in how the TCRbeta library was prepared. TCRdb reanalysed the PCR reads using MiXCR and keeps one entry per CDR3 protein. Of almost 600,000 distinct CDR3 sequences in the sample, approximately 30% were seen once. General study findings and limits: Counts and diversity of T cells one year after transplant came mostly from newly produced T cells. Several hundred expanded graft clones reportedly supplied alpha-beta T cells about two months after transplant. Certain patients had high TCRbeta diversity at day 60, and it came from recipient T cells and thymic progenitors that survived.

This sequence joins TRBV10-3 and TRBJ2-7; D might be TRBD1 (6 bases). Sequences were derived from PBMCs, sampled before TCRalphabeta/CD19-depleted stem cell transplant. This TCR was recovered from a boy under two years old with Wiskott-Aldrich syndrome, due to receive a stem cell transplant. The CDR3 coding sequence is TGTGCCATCCAGGGGACCGAGTCCTACGAGCAGTACTTC. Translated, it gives CAIQGTESYEQYF.